A selection of T cell receptor beta chains follows, all from one sample in a study of blood T cell repertoires in COVID-19. Only in-frame clones appear in the TCRdb table, and some are missing; sequencing was by immunoSEQ multiplex PCR. Among 130,000 or so clones, roughly 80% were seen once, and the ten largest hold roughly 17%. The sample taken for sequencing was peripheral blood. The source of these receptors is a woman aged 80 or older with acute or convalescent COVID-19. The CDR3 runs from the conserved cysteine through the conserved F or W.

V | CDR3
TRBV7-2 | CASSLFSPPRFRNEQFF
TRBV7-9 | CASSLGTGGPFREQYF
TRBV10-3 | CAISATGGEETQYF
TRBV5-6 | CASSLQILQGSPLHF
TRBV6-5 | CASSRDRGEQPQHF
TRBV5-1 | CASSLGGQGNEQYF
TRBV30 | CAWFGLGQGNYDGYTF
TRBV15 | CATSASPQGARSNQPQHF
TRBV6-6 | CASSRTATYGYTF
TRBV30 | CAWSQYSGRGYNEQFF
TRBV30 | CAWDRGFYSPLHF
TRBV19 | CASSYAPRTGSYTF
TRBV19 | CASTTGGVYGYTF
TRBV2 | CASSEWGTGRNQVF
TRBV19 | CASAGVFGYTF
TRBV7-2 | CASSLEWGSSYGYTF
TRBV30 | CAWDRFGTEAFF
TRBV5-1 | CASSLARQTQYF
TRBV6-6 | CASSRMALNTGELFF
TRBV5-5 | CASSSQAPGGYTF
TRBV4-1 | CASSRRTGTNEKLFF
TRBV13 | CASSFRDNEQFF
TRBV6-2/TRBV6-3 | CASSYTGQGLSEQFF
TRBV7-2 | CASSPRLAGGLYEQYF
TRBV4-3 | CASSLQRDRVDTQYF
TRBV19 | CASSRVAGGSVNEQFF
TRBV5-1 | CASSGQDGGTGELFF
TRBV6-5 | CASSYGSRGNQPQHF